Below, one T cell receptor (beta chain) is given with its context. The antigen is unknown. This entry comes from a study of regulatory and conventional T cells in RAG deficiency. Study-level results: Sorted Omenn CD25-high CD127-low cells may not be bona fide Tregs. In Omenn syndrome, Treg and Tconv repertoires overlapped >90%. RAG-deficient patients showed markedly lower Shannon entropy and higher Simpson indices than control T-cell subsets.

The method was immunoSEQ multiplex PCR; TCRdb's version includes in-frame clones alone and lacks a portion of them. Among about 30,000 clones listed, around 96% were seen once. Blood CD4+ CD25-low CD127-high conventional T cells supplied the genomic DNA template. The same specimen was also included in a second study, on regulatory T cells. That work contributes: Amplification used 52 TRBV primers and 13 TRBJ primers. Regulatory T cells showed the strongest V-J pair restriction and V/J gene skewing among patient repertoires.

This TCR came from a human donor in good health. Sequencing was performed on CD25- CD4+ T cells sorted from blood.

The CDR3 here is CATKTGRGSYEQYF. Here the CDR3 DNA reads TGTGCCACCAAGACAGGTAGGGGGTCCTACGAGCAGTACTTC. This chain connects TRBV5-5 to TRBJ2-7; the D gene is possibly TRBD1 (6 bases). V lost 9 bases and J 1 base, leaving 17 bases between the germline ends. Germline V gene lookup returns CDR1 SGHKS and CDR2 YYEKEE (reference sequence). This CDR3 region has 14 residues.